Below, 26 T cell receptor beta chains from the same sample are listed, as sequenced in a study of blood T cell repertoires in COVID-19. Data came from immunoSEQ multiplex PCR; TCRdb stores just in-frame clones and leaves some out. The table lists about 160,000 clones, 92% of them singletons. Input material: peripheral blood. Receptor source: a man aged 25-45 years with COVID-19, enrolled during active disease.

The chain is built from TRBV7-3 and TRBJ2-3; perhaps TRBD1 as D (5 bases). Germline CDR1 reads SGHTA; CDR2 reads FQGTGA. CDR3 length: 20 amino acids. Trimming shortened V by 3 bases and J by 0 bases, and 25 bases separated the two germline ends. Here the CDR3 reads CASSLCSEIGHPLSTDTQYF. The CDR3 DNA follows: TGTGCCAGCAGCTTGTGCTCCGAGATAGGACACCCTCTTAGCACAGATACGCAGTATTTT. The variable domain in full, completed from reference TRBV7-3 and TRBJ2-3, reads GAGVSQTPSNKVTEKGKYVELRCDPISGHTALYWYRQSLGQGPEFLIYFQGTGAADDSGLPNDRFFAVRPEGSVSTLKIQRTERGDSAVYLCASSLCSEIGHPLSTDTQYFGPGTRLTVL.

The chain recombines TRBV28 with TRBJ1-1, with a tentative D call TRBD1 (5 bases). Germline assignment: CDR1 MDHEN and CDR2 SYDVKM. Trimming took off 2 bases at V and 4 bases at J, with 8 bases between the two ends. This CDR3 has 13 residues. The CDR3 is CASSLQGSTEAFF. The DNA for the CDR3 is TGTGCCAGCAGTTTACAGGGATCCACTGAAGCTTTCTTT.

V and J are TRBV27 and TRBJ2-1; 10 bases match TRBD2. Germline CDR1 reads MNHEY; CDR2 reads SMNVEV (reference sequence). V shed 2 bases and J 7 bases; nucleotides not matched to a gene: 5. The CDR3 has 15 residues. CDR3 nucleotide sequence: TGTGCCAGCAGTTTAAGCGGGAGGGTTTGGAATGAGCAGTTCTTC. Amino acids: CASSLSGRVWNEQFF.

J is TRBJ1-1 and V is TRBV4-3; D uncertain. Germline values: CDR1 LGHNA, CDR2 YSLEER. V gave up 4 bases and J gave up 1 base, with 10 bases separating them. The CDR3 is made up of 14 amino acids. As DNA, the CDR3 is TGCGCCAGCAGCCCCCGAGGAGGGAACACTGAAGCTTTCTTT. Residues: CASSPRGGNTEAFF.

The rearrangement links TRBV5-4 to TRBJ1-4; D not resolved. Trimming took off 0 bases at V and 2 bases at J, with 8 bases between the two ends. Germline V gives CDR1 SGHNT, CDR2 YYREEE (reference sequence). CDR3 length: 15 amino acids. The CDR3 coding sequence is TGTGCCAGCAGCTTGGAAGGGAGGACTAATGAAAAACTGTTTTTT. Its translation: CASSLEGRTNEKLFF.

This clone was seen once. The chain couples TRBV9 to TRBJ1-1; D not resolved. Trimming stripped 3 bases from V and 4 bases from J, with 16 bases between. The germline CDR1 and CDR2 sequences are SGDLS and YYNGEE. The CDR3 has 15 amino acids. CDR3 bases: TGTGCCAGCAGCGCCACCACCCGCGGAACCACTGAAGCTTTCTTT. Translating gives CASSATTRGTTEAFF.

V gene TRBV2 combines with J gene TRBJ2-3; 10 positions match TRBD2. The CDR3 totals 14 residues. CDR1 SNHLY and CDR2 FYNNEI come from the germline V gene. The V and J ends lost 8 bases and 4 bases, in that order; junction bases with no gene match: 6. CDR3: CASQRGGIADTQYF. The CDR3 DNA reads TGTGCCAGCCAGCGGGGGGGAATCGCAGATACGCAGTATTTT.

The table lists this clone with a few counts. The V call is TRBV29-1, the J call TRBJ2-7; 7 nucleotides line up with TRBD1. The junction had 16 bases not matched to a gene; V was cut back by 5 bases and J by 6 bases. Germline values: CDR1 SQVTM, CDR2 ANQGSEA. The CDR3 length is 15 residues. DNA for the CDR3: TGCAGCGTTCAGCAACAGGGGTCCCGTCCCGGCGAGCAGTACTTC. Protein: CSVQQQGSRPGEQYF.

The gene calls are TRBV12-5 and TRBJ2-1; 7 bases line up with TRBD1. Germline V CDR1 and CDR2: LGHNT, FRNRAP. This CDR3 has 13 residues. The J segment lost 7 bases and the V segment lost 5 bases, leaving 5 bases of the junction unmatched. The CDR3 DNA reads as TGTGCTAGTGGTACGGGGACAGATAATGAGCAGTTCTTC. Encoded protein: CASGTGTDNEQFF.

A few counts support this clone. Other DNA sequences within the sample encode an identical CDR3. This chain links TRBV5-4 with TRBJ2-1, with 8 bases lining up with TRBD1. The CDR3 spans 14 residues. Germline trimming cut 4 bases from V and 4 bases from J; bases unmatched to any gene: 4. The germline gives CDR1 SGHNT, CDR2 YYREEE (reference sequence). CDR3: CASSPGQGYNEQFF. The CDR3 DNA reads as TGTGCCAGCAGCCCTGGACAGGGTTACAATGAGCAGTTCTTC. Full variable domain (missing parts from reference TRBV5-4 and TRBJ2-1): ETGVTQSPTHLIKTRGQQVTLRCSSQSGHNTVSWYQQALGQGPQFIFQYYREEENGRGNFPPRFSGLQFPNYSSELNVNALELDDSALYLCASSPGQGYNEQFFGPGTRLTVL.

The chain employs TRBV9 and TRBJ1-5; maybe TRBD1 (5 bases). Trimming took off 0 bases at V and 7 bases at J, with 14 bases between the two ends. CDR1 is SGDLS and CDR2 is YYNGEE in the germline V gene. The length of the CDR3 is 15 residues. CDR3 DNA: TGTGCCAGCAGCGTAGCTTCGGGGACTAACCAGCCCCAGCATTTT. Translating gives CASSVASGTNQPQHF.

V is TRBV4-1 and J is TRBJ2-1; tentative D call: TRBD2 (6 bases). Germline-derived CDR1 and CDR2 are MGHRA and YSYEKL. CDR3 length: 17 amino acids. Trimming pared 0 bases from V and 4 bases from J, leaving 16 bases between. The CDR3 DNA follows: TGCGCCAGCAGCCAAGAAGGCGGGGACTTCCCATACAATGAGCAGTTCTTC. Amino acids: CASSQEGGDFPYNEQFF.

Here the CDR3 reads CASSQDWGELETQYF. The CDR3 DNA follows: TGCGCCAGCAGCCAAGATTGGGGGGAATTAGAGACCCAGTACTTC. The rearrangement uses TRBV4-3 and TRBJ2-5, with D maybe TRBD2 (6 bases). Germline V lookup: CDR1 LGHNA, CDR2 YSLEER. Trimming cost V 0 bases and J 4 bases, with 12 bases left between them. This CDR3 region has 15 residues.

The rearrangement uses TRBV12-3 or TRBV12-4 and TRBJ1-2; D is uncertain. The CDR3 covers 13 residues. Trimming cost V 4 bases and J 8 bases, with 14 bases left between them. CDR3 amino acids: CASSSRGFDGYTF. The CDR3 DNA is TGTGCCAGCAGTTCTCGAGGGTTCGACGGCTACACCTTC.

The V and J genes are TRBV29-1 and TRBJ1-1, with TRBD1 matching 9 bases. Germline trimming cut 6 bases from V and 3 bases from J; bases unmatched to any gene: 5. Germline V gene data show CDR1 as SQVTM and CDR2 as ANQGSEA. The CDR3 contains 13 residues. The CDR3 nucleotides read TGCAGCGTGGCCCGGGACAGGGACACTGAAGCTTTCTTT. Translation gives CSVARDRDTEAFF.

This rearrangement joins TRBV7-9 to TRBJ1-1; D is possibly TRBD1 (6 bases). Germline V CDR1 and CDR2: SEHNR, FQNEAQ (reference sequence). The CDR3 totals 13 residues. Trimming cost V 1 base and J 12 bases, with 15 bases left between them. CDR3 amino acids: CASSLVATGQSFF. DNA for the CDR3: TGTGCCAGCAGCTTAGTCGCCACAGGGCAATCTTTCTTT.

V is TRBV7-6 and J is TRBJ1-1; no clear D gene. There are 16 residues in the CDR3. Trimming removed 5 bases from V and 6 bases from J, with 22 bases in between. CDR1 is SGHVS, CDR2 FNYEAQ, per germline. Here the CDR3 reads CASSPNPGGPMSEAFF. CDR3 in DNA: TGTGCCAGCAGCCCCAACCCTGGCGGGCCTATGTCTGAAGCTTTCTTT.

The chain has TRBV7-9 and TRBJ1-1; D gene uncertain. Germline V gene lookup returns CDR1 SEHNR and CDR2 FQNEAQ (reference sequence). The V end was cut by 5 bases, the J end by 1 base, with 14 bases between. The CDR3 is made up of 15 amino acids. The CDR3 region has the DNA TGTGCCAGCAGCGCCCGCGGGAGTTCGAACACTGAAGCTTTCTTT. Translation: CASSARGSSNTEAFF.

The chain is built from TRBV7-9 and TRBJ2-3; 13 positions agree with TRBD2. Germline V CDR1 and CDR2: SEHNR, FQNEAQ (reference sequence). The V and J ends lost 5 bases and 5 bases, in that order; junction bases with no gene match: 1. The CDR3 covers 14 residues. The chain's CDR3 is CASSRTSGGDTQYF. CDR3 bases: TGTGCCAGCAGCCGGACTAGCGGGGGAGATACGCAGTATTTT.

The CDR3 nucleotides are TGTGCCAGCAGCTTGGCTCAGGGCTACGAGCAGTACTTC. This codes for CASSLAQGYEQYF. The genes are TRBV5-6 and TRBJ2-7, with D tentatively TRBD1 (5 bases). Germline lookup yields CDR1 SGHDT and CDR2 YYEEEE. CDR3 length: 13 residues. V lost 0 bases to trimming and J lost 3 bases, with 7 bases between them.

This clone was observed a single time. This sequence joins TRBV19 and TRBJ1-6; 8 bases match TRBD1. The length of the CDR3 is 13 residues. Germline CDR1 reads LNHDA; CDR2 reads SQIVND (reference sequence). The ends lost 10 bases at V and 7 bases at J; junction bases unmatched: 6. CDR3 coding DNA: TGTGCCACATCCCGACAGGGGAATTCACCCCTCCACTTT. It specifies CATSRQGNSPLHF. Drawing the rest from reference TRBV19 and TRBJ1-6, the complete variable domain is DGGITQSPKYLFRKEGQNVTLSCEQNLNHDAMYWYRQDPGQGLRLIYYSQIVNDFQKGDIAEGYSVSREKKESFPLTVTSAQKNPTAFYLCATSRQGNSPLHFGNGTRLTVT.

This clone showed up just once. This chain uses TRBV20-1 with TRBJ2-5; D is unresolved. V lost 7 bases, J lost 2 bases, and 8 bases lay in between. Germline V gene sequence: CDR1 DFQATT, CDR2 SNEGSKA (reference sequence). The CDR3 has 11 amino acids. This chain's CDR3 is CSVKLQETQYF. CDR3 bases: TGCAGTGTTAAACTTCAAGAGACCCAGTACTTC.

J is TRBJ2-1 and V is TRBV4-2; 8 bases are shared with TRBD2. The V gene end was trimmed by 4 bases and the J gene end by 7 bases; junction bases not matched to a gene: 3. Germline V CDR1 and CDR2: LGHNA, YNFKEQ. This CDR3 comprises 13 residues. CDR3 amino acids: CASSPPGGNEQFF. CDR3 nucleotides: TGTGCCAGCAGCCCGCCGGGAGGGAATGAGCAGTTCTTC.

The chain joins TRBV7-2 to TRBJ1-2; 9 bases are a match to TRBD1. The CDR3 spans 15 residues. Germline V gives CDR1 SGHTA, CDR2 FQGNSA. The trim removed 5 bases at V and 1 base at J, leaving 5 bases unmatched. The CDR3, as DNA: TGTGCCAGCAGCCCTCGGACAGGGGTTAACTATGGCTACACCTTC. Translating it yields CASSPRTGVNYGYTF.

This clone was recorded a few times. The chain links TRBV5-1 to TRBJ2-3, with D uncertain. Trimming cost V 5 bases and J 2 bases, with 15 bases left between them. This CDR3 has 15 amino acids. CDR1 SGHRS and CDR2 YFSETQ come from the germline V gene. The CDR3, as DNA: TGCGCCAGCAGGGAAACCGGGTTACTCACAGATACGCAGTATTTT. Protein product: CASRETGLLTDTQYF.

The chain uses TRBV7-2 and TRBJ2-2, with D possibly being TRBD2 (7 bases). Trimming cost V 6 bases and J 2 bases, with 13 bases left between them. Germline V gene sequence: CDR1 SGHTA, CDR2 FQGNSA. The CDR3 is 15 residues long. CDR3 nucleotide sequence: TGTGCCAGCAGAAGGGGGGGCCCCAACACCGGGGAGCTGTTTTTT. Translation: CASRRGGPNTGELFF. The full variable domain, in which reference TRBV7-2 and TRBJ2-2 provide the parts outside the CDR3, is GAGVSQSPSNKVTEKGKDVELRCDPISGHTALYWYRQSLGQGLEFLIYFQGNSAPDKSGLPSDRFSAERTGGSVSTLTIQRTQQEDSAVYLCASRRGGPNTGELFFGEGSRLTVL.